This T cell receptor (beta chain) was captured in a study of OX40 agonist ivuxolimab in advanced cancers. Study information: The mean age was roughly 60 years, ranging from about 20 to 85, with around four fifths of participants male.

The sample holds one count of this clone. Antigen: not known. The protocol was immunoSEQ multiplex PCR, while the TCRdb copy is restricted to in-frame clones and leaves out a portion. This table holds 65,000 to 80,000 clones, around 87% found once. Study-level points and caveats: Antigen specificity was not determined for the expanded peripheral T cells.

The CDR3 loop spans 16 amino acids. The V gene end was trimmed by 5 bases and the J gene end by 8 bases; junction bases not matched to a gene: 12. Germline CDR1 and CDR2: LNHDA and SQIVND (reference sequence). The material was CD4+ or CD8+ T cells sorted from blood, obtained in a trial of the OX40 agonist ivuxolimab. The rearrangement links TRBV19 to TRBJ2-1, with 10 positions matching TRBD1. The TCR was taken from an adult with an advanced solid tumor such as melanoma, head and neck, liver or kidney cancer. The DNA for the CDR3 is TGTGCCAGTAGTCCGTGGGGACAGGGGAGTGCGGATGAGCAGTTCTTC. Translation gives CASSPWGQGSADEQFF.